The source of this T cell receptor beta chain is a study of vaccination and CD4 T cells after COVID-19. About the study: Cells received overlapping spike peptides from SARS-CoV-2, HCoV-NL63, HCoV-OC43 and HCoV-229E as stimulation. Control cultures received a CEFX pool, an HIV-1 Nef pool, or no peptide.

Details on this clonotype: Its specificity is unknown.

This CDR3 is 16 amino acids long. With 2 bases clipped from V and 0 bases from J, the junction kept 6 bases outside the gene matches. Germline V gene data show CDR1 as ENHRY and CDR2 as SYGVKD. Sample treatment: roughly 10-day PBMC culture with coronavirus spike peptide pools or control peptides (ViraFEST assay). Sequenced with the Oncomine TCR Beta short-read assay was DNA taken from cultured CD4+ T cells. A single record per CDR3 protein comes from TCRdb applying MiXCR to the PCR reads. The profile shows approximately 4,300 distinct CDR3 sequences, 35% to 45% of them singletons. The gene calls are TRBV10-3 and TRBJ1-2, with 7 bases identical to TRBD1. The TCR comes from a human donor who had recovered from COVID-19. Sequenced material: CD4+ T cells from blood, cultured in vitro. Written as DNA, the CDR3 is TGTGCCATCAGTGAGCAGGCAGGGGGTTCTAACTATGGCTACACCTTC. It translates to CAISEQAGGSNYGYTF.